There are many counts of the clone carrying this TCR beta chain. Within the sample, other DNA sequences also encode this same CDR3. Germline V gives CDR1 LNHDA, CDR2 SQIVND (reference sequence). The trim removed 8 bases at V and 6 bases at J, leaving 4 bases unmatched. The CDR3 extends over 13 amino acids. This sample stems from a study of blood T cell repertoires in COVID-19. Study summary: Collection of acute and convalescent COVID-19 samples took place in the United States, Italy and Spain. Sources were T cells, B-cell-depleted T cells, or PBMCs; the material itself was cDNA or gDNA.

Authors' analysis steps: The authors estimated nucleated cell counts from reference gene primer amplification. The table came from immunoSEQ multiplex PCR; TCRdb's copy has only in-frame clones and leaves some out. The V and J calls and the clone size are those of that table, but D and trimming were determined from the DNA. Seen here are 200,000 to 250,000 clones, about nine tenths observed once, and the top ten hold about 6%. V is TRBV19 and J is TRBJ2-2; 9 bases match TRBD1. The sequencing sample was made of peripheral blood. This clonotype was obtained from a man older than 75 with acute or convalescent COVID-19. The chain's CDR3 is CASSGTGSGELFF. CDR3 DNA: TGTGCCAGTTCCGGGACAGGGTCCGGGGAGCTGTTTTTT. Variable domain in full (rest from reference TRBV19 and TRBJ2-2): DGGITQSPKYLFRKEGQNVTLSCEQNLNHDAMYWYRQDPGQGLRLIYYSQIVNDFQKGDIAEGYSVSREKKESFPLTVTSAQKNPTAFYLCASSGTGSGELFFGEGSRLTVL.